A single sample gave rise to the 12 T cell receptor beta chains below, sequenced in a study of T cell changes during pregnancy in multiple sclerosis. Some clones are missing from TCRdb's copy, which holds only in-frame ones; the method was immunoSEQ multiplex PCR. The table lists tens of thousands of clones, around 94% of them singletons. The input for sequencing was CD4+ T cells from peripheral blood mononuclear cells, taken in the third trimester of pregnancy. The receptor set was obtained from a female donor with multiple sclerosis, enrolled in a pregnancy study.

The rearrangement uses TRBV12-5 and TRBJ2-3; a possible D gene is TRBD2 (5 bases). Trimming pared 5 bases from V and 8 bases from J, leaving 8 bases between. Germline V gives CDR1 LGHNT, CDR2 FRNRAP. This CDR3 region has 11 residues. The CDR3 region has the DNA TGTGCTAGTGGTAGTGGACTTACGCAGTATTTT. Translated, it gives CASGSGLTQYF.

The rearrangement links TRBV4-2 to TRBJ2-2; TRBD2 agrees at 8 bases. CDR3 length: 16 residues. The germline gives CDR1 LGHNA, CDR2 YNFKEQ. Trimming removed 0 bases from V and 5 bases from J; junction bases left unmatched: 5. CDR3: CASSQEGLAITGELFF. CDR3 nucleotide sequence: TGTGCCAGCAGCCAAGAAGGACTAGCCATAACCGGGGAGCTGTTTTTT.

The J gene is TRBJ1-1, the V gene TRBV6-6; no reliable D call. This CDR3 is built from 12 residues. V was cut by 8 bases and J by 7 bases, with 14 bases left in between. Germline CDR1 MNHNY, CDR2 SVGAGI (reference sequence). CDR3 in DNA: TGTGCCAGCGACCCTCGCGGCGGTGAAGCTTTCTTT. Translating gives CASDPRGGEAFF.

The CDR3 nucleotides are TGTGCCAGCAGCGTGAACCCGGGACGGGAGAAGTTCTTC. Its translation: CASSVNPGREKFF. V and J are TRBV7-3 and TRBJ2-1, with D possibly being TRBD2 (6 bases). Per the germline V gene, CDR1 is SGHTA and CDR2 is FQGTGA. Trimming removed 5 bases from V and 14 bases from J, with 19 bases in between. The length of the CDR3 is 13 residues.

V gene TRBV7-2 combines with J gene TRBJ2-3; 7 bases agree with TRBD2. CDR1 and CDR2 (germline): SGHTA, FQGNSA. J gave up 4 bases and V 1 base, and 8 bases lay outside the gene matches. CDR3 length equals 16 residues. For the CDR3, the DNA is TGTGCCAGCAGCTTAGGCGGCGGGAGTACCGCAGATACGCAGTATTTT. This translates into CASSLGGGSTADTQYF. Based on the CDR3 plus reference TRBV7-2 and TRBJ2-3, the full variable domain is GAGVSQSPSNKVTEKGKDVELRCDPISGHTALYWYRQSLGQGLEFLIYFQGNSAPDKSGLPSDRFSAERTGGSVSTLTIQRTQQEDSAVYLCASSLGGGSTADTQYFGPGTRLTVL.

V and J are TRBV7-2 and TRBJ1-2, with 7 bases identical to TRBD1. CDR1 and CDR2 (germline): SGHTA, FQGNSA. After removal of 5 bases from V and 2 bases from J, the junction contained 8 bases not matched to a gene. The CDR3 length is 15 residues. CDR3: CASSNPTGTNYGYTF. In DNA form, the CDR3 reads TGTGCCAGCAGCAATCCGACAGGGACGAACTATGGCTACACCTTC.

There are a few counts of this clone. The rearrangement uses TRBV30 and TRBJ1-1; no reliable D call. V was cut by 3 bases and J by 0 bases, with 5 bases left in between. Germline CDR1 and CDR2: GTSNPN and SVGIG (reference sequence). The CDR3 has 12 amino acids. CDR3 in DNA: TGTGCCTGGAGAATAATGAACACTGAAGCTTTCTTT. It translates to CAWRIMNTEAFF.

Only one count was recorded for this clone. This CDR3 reads CASSVRTGGSYTF. DNA for the CDR3: TGTGCCAGCAGTGTCAGGACAGGGGGCTCTTACACCTTC. The chain has TRBV2 and TRBJ1-2; 11 bases align to TRBD1. Per germline, CDR1 SNHLY and CDR2 FYNNEI. The ends lost 4 bases at V and 11 bases at J; junction bases unmatched: 6. CDR3 length equals 13 residues.

The rearrangement joins TRBV7-2 to TRBJ2-3; D might be TRBD1 (7 bases). V was shortened by 5 bases and J by 3 bases, with 18 bases between the two germline ends. The CDR3 extends over 16 amino acids. The germline CDR1 and CDR2 sequences are SGHTA and FQGNSA. The chain's CDR3 is CASSPRQGGSTDTQYF. The CDR3 DNA reads as TGTGCCAGCAGCCCCCGACAGGGAGGTTCGACAGATACGCAGTATTTT.

The chain links TRBV7-6 to TRBJ2-2; 10 nucleotides agree with TRBD2. V dropped 3 bases and J dropped 7; count of bases not matched to a gene: 14. Germline CDR1 is SGHVS and CDR2 is FNYEAQ. The CDR3 covers 18 residues. CDR3 protein: CASSFALQREGLGGELFF. Written as DNA, the CDR3 is TGTGCCAGCAGCTTCGCCCTCCAGCGGGAGGGCCTTGGCGGGGAGCTGTTTTTT.

This chain connects TRBV5-1 to TRBJ1-6; weak D call: TRBD1 (6 bases). The CDR3 is 15 residues long. Germline V CDR1 and CDR2: SGHRS, YFSETQ. V was shortened by 0 bases and J by 8 bases, with 12 bases between the two germline ends. CDR3 amino acids: CASSLVGGGDSPLHF. Here the CDR3 DNA reads TGCGCCAGCAGCTTGGTAGGAGGGGGGGATTCACCCCTCCACTTT. Drawing the rest from reference TRBV5-1 and TRBJ1-6, the complete variable domain is KAGVTQTPRYLIKTRGQQVTLSCSPISGHRSVSWYQQTPGQGLQFLFEYFSETQRNKGNFPGRFSGRQFSNSRSEMNVSTLELGDSALYLCASSLVGGGDSPLHFGNGTRLTVT.

The chain uses TRBV11-2 and TRBJ2-1; TRBD2 might be the D (5 bases). Germline V gives CDR1 SGHAT, CDR2 FQNNGV. This CDR3 has 15 amino acids. Trimming stripped 1 base from V and 0 bases from J, with 7 bases between. The CDR3 bases are TGTGCCAGCAGCTTAGTCGGGAACTCCTACAATGAGCAGTTCTTC. Encoded protein: CASSLVGNSYNEQFF.